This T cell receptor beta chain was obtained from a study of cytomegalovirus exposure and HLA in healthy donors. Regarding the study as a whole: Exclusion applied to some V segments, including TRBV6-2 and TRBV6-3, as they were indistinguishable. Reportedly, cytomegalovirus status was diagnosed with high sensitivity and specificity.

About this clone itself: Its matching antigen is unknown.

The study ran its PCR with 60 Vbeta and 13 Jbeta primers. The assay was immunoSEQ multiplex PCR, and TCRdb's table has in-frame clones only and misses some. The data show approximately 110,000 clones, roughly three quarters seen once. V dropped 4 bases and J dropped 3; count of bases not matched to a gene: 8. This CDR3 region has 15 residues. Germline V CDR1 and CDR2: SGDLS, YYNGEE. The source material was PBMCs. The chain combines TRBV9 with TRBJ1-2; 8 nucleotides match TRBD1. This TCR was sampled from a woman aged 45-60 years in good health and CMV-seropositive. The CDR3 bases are TGTGCCAGCAGCTTCGGGACAGGCCCGGACTATGGCTACACCTTC. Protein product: CASSFGTGPDYGYTF. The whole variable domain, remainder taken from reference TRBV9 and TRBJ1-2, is DSGVTQTPKHLITATGQRVTLRCSPRSGDLSVYWYQQSLDQGLQFLIQYYNGEERAKGNILERFSAQQFPDLHSELNLSSLELGDSALYFCASSFGTGPDYGYTFGSGTRLTVV.